Below are 7 T cell receptor beta chains sequenced from a single sample in a study of blood T cell repertoires in COVID-19 (TCRdb year 2020). Library prep was done by the immunoSEQ multiplex PCR assay. TCRdb obtained this table from immuneACCESS and retained in-frame rearrangements with V and J assigned. These tables miss some clones; where compared with another copy, unresolved V genes account for less than half of the shortfall, and the remainder is unexplained. The sample contains under 550,000 clones, about 87% of them found a single time. The ten most abundant clones make up 0.8% to 0.85% of the sample. The specimen sequenced was peripheral blood. These receptors originate from a man between 18 and 35 years old with COVID-19, enrolled during active disease.

The chain carries TRBV30 and TRBJ1-4, with 8 nucleotides matching TRBD1. V gave up 2 bases and J gave up 7 bases; unmatched junction bases: 9. The germline CDR1 and CDR2 sequences are GTSNPN and SVGIG (reference sequence). CDR3 length: 15 amino acids. The chain's CDR3 is CAWSLRQGALEKLFF. The CDR3 DNA follows: TGTGCCTGGAGTCTCCGCCAGGGGGCACTTGAAAAACTGTTTTTT.

The gene calls are TRBV7-2 and TRBJ1-5; the D gene is possibly TRBD1 (5 bases). Germline assignment: CDR1 SGHTA and CDR2 FQGNSA. V lost 5 bases and J lost 8, with 16 bases in between. The CDR3 loop spans 14 amino acids. The CDR3 spells CASSPMGGVEPQHF. The DNA for the CDR3 is TGTGCCAGCAGCCCCATGGGGGGGGTTGAGCCCCAGCATTTT.

V and J are TRBV5-6 and TRBJ2-3; 10 nucleotides align to TRBD2. Germline V gives CDR1 SGHDT, CDR2 YYEEEE. Trimming removed 0 bases from V and 1 base from J; junction bases left unmatched: 11. CDR3 length: 19 amino acids. CDR3 in DNA: TGTGCCAGCAGCTTGGAACCACCCATTAGCGGGGGGCGCACAGATACGCAGTATTTT. Its protein is CASSLEPPISGGRTDTQYF.

The chain carries TRBV4-1 and TRBJ1-5, with unresolved D. The germline V and J ends were trimmed by 0 bases and 3 bases, with 9 bases remaining between them. Germline V gives CDR1 MGHRA, CDR2 YSYEKL. The CDR3 is 15 residues long. The CDR3 region is CASSQDPSLNQPQHF. CDR3 sequence (DNA): TGCGCCAGCAGCCAAGACCCCAGTCTCAATCAGCCCCAGCATTTT.

The V and J genes are TRBV11-2 and TRBJ2-5, with a tentative D call TRBD1 (6 bases). Germline V lookup: CDR1 SGHAT, CDR2 FQNNGV. V gave up 2 bases and J gave up 5 bases, with 15 bases separating them. The CDR3 extends over 15 amino acids. CDR3: CASSLSSGGWETQYF. CDR3 nucleotide sequence: TGTGCCAGCAGCTTATCGAGTGGGGGCTGGGAGACCCAGTACTTC.

This clone showed up just a few times. In nucleotides, the CDR3 is TGCAGCGTTCCACTAGCGGGAGTTAGTAATGAGCAGTTCTTC. Translation gives CSVPLAGVSNEQFF. The chain recombines TRBV29-1 with TRBJ2-1, with TRBD2 matching over 11 bases. Germline V gene lookup returns CDR1 SQVTM and CDR2 ANQGSEA. The V segment lost 5 bases and the J segment 7 bases; nucleotides outside the gene matches: 7. The CDR3 spans 14 residues.

V and J are TRBV5-1 and TRBJ2-7; 16 bases are a match to TRBD2. The CDR3 contains 16 residues. Per germline, CDR1 SGHRS and CDR2 YFSETQ. Germline trimming cut 3 bases from V and 3 bases from J; bases unmatched to any gene: 3. In DNA, the CDR3 is TGCGCCAGCAGCTCAGGGACTAGCGGGAGGGGCTACGAGCAGTACTTC. This encodes CASSSGTSGRGYEQYF.